The T cell receptor beta chain described here comes from a study of immune heterogeneity within non-small cell lung tumors. As for the study in general: Squamous cell carcinomas accounted for a few of the tumors, non-squamous carcinomas for 10, and 1 was not otherwise specified.

The germline gives CDR1 GTSNPN, CDR2 SVGIG (reference sequence). The CDR3 totals 13 residues. With V trimmed by 8 bases and J by 5 bases, 10 bases remained unmatched. A first 10-cycle multiplex round used 32 V-gene and 13 J-gene primers on TCR beta CDR3. One entry per CDR3 protein, called by TCRdb with MiXCR from the multiplex PCR reads. The data show around 19,000 distinct CDR3 sequences, less than 35% seen once. Template input was genomic DNA from bulk tumor (approximately 600 ng per sample). Several biopsies were collected from each primary tumor during surgery. They were spaced as far apart as possible within the tumor mass. Enrolled patients presented with newly diagnosed, previously untreated non-small cell lung cancer and underwent curative surgery. Individuals who provided samples were patients with newly diagnosed non-small cell lung cancer who were having surgery with curative intent. In its sample, this clonotype is large.

The TCR sequence derives from a middle-aged man with non-small cell lung cancer. Source material: lung tumor tissue. V usage is TRBV30 and J usage is TRBJ2-7; the match to TRBD1 covers 9 bases. The CDR3, as DNA: TGTGCCGCCCGGGGACAGGGTATCCACGAGCAGTACTTC. Translated, it gives CAARGQGIHEQYF.